The clone carrying this T cell receptor (beta chain) was counted between two and nine times. The data were obtained in a study of blood T cells in healthy people across ages. Trimming shortened V by 6 bases and J by 4 bases, and 15 bases separated the two germline ends. The CDR3 covers 14 residues. Combining a sample-barcoded 5' primer with a J-beta primer mix, a second PCR ran for roughly 6 to 12 cycles. The yield of each sample was at least 2.5 million CDR3-containing paired-end reads. TCRdb independently ran MiXCR on the 5' RACE reads; one entry per CDR3 protein. The sample lists approximately 780,000 distinct CDR3 sequences, under 30% occurring once. This sample was also put to use in a study of T cells of mothers and their children.

The chain recombines TRBV12-3 or TRBV12-4 with TRBJ1-2; the D gene is possibly TRBD1 (5 bases). The sample consisted of blood. The origin of this receptor is a boy aged 5 to 17 in good health. In DNA form, the CDR3 reads TGTGCCAGCAGCTTCAGGGAAGGGCGCTATGGCTACACCTTC. This translates into CASSFREGRYGYTF.